Listed here are 22 T cell receptor beta chains from one sample, sequenced in a study of T cell clonality in common variable immunodeficiency. Generated by immunoSEQ multiplex PCR, the TCRdb table keeps only in-frame clones and is missing some. The sample has tens of thousands of clones, none seen only once. Sequenced input: peripheral blood mononuclear cells. The source of these receptors is a person aged 18 to 75 in good health.

This clone was counted many times. The read terminates 3 residues before the CDR3 end, so the remaining end is supplied by the germline J gene. This chain uses TRBV12-3 or TRBV12-4 with TRBJ2-1, with 11 bases identical to TRBD2. The CDR3 sequence is 17 residues long. Trimming at V came to 6 bases and at J to 3 bases, leaving 10 bases not matched to a gene. CDR3: CASRTYLLAGDYNEQFF. The covered CDR3 bases are TGTGCCAGCAGAACCTACCTACTAGCGGGAGACTACAATGAG.

Ten or more counts support this clone. The missing CDR3 end, 3 residues past where the read stops, is filled in from the germline J gene. The chain combines TRBV5-1 with TRBJ1-1, with TRBD1 identical over 7 bases. Germline V gene lookup returns CDR1 SGHRS and CDR2 YFSETQ. This CDR3 has 13 amino acids. V lost 0 bases and J lost 4; bases outside the gene matches: 0. CDR3 region: CASSLDRGTEAFF. The sequenced part of the CDR3 DNA is TGCGCCAGCAGCTTGGACAGGGGCACTGAA.

This clone was picked up many times. The read halts 3 residues ahead of the CDR3 end, with the missing end drawn from the germline J gene. The rearrangement links TRBV19 to TRBJ1-2; D call uncertain. The CDR3 contains 11 residues. V shed 2 bases and J shed 6 bases, with 4 bases lying between them. From germline, CDR1 is LNHDA and CDR2 SQIVND (reference sequence). The CDR3 spells CASSIRDGYTF. Partial CDR3 DNA: TGTGCCAGTAGTATAAGGGATGGC. The full variable domain, in which reference TRBV19 and TRBJ1-2 provide the parts outside the CDR3, is DGGITQSPKYLFRKEGQNVTLSCEQNLNHDAMYWYRQDPGQGLRLIYYSQIVNDFQKGDIAEGYSVSREKKESFPLTVTSAQKNPTAFYLCASSIRDGYTFGSGTRLTVV.

Ten or more counts support this clone. The CDR3 DNA, read in part, is TGTGCCAGCAGTGAAGAAGGGTTGCGAAAA. It codes for CASSEEGLRK. The complete CDR3 reads CASSEEGLRKLFF. This chain connects TRBV6-1 to TRBJ1-4, with unresolved D. The read finishes 3 residues shy of the CDR3 end, and the germline J gene is used to complete it. In germline, CDR1 is MNHNS, CDR2 SASEGT. This CDR3 is 13 amino acids long. The V end was cut by 1 base, the J end by 10 bases, with 10 bases between.

This clone has at least ten counts. The read terminates 3 residues ahead of where the CDR3 ends, so the germline J gene completes it. V is TRBV6-2 or TRBV6-3 and J is TRBJ2-1; 8 bases are a match to TRBD2. This CDR3 region has 16 residues. With V trimmed by 1 base and J by 2 bases, 4 bases remained unmatched. Per germline, CDR1 MNHEY and CDR2 SVGEGT. The sequenced part of the CDR3 DNA is TGTGCCAGCAGTTACTTAGCGGGACGCCCCTACAATGAG. Translated, it gives CASSYLAGRPYNE. Given in full, the CDR3 is CASSYLAGRPYNEQFF.

This clone was observed at least ten times. The CDR3 end lies 3 residues beyond the end of the read and is filled in from the germline J gene. The J gene is TRBJ2-2, the V gene TRBV20-1; D is undetermined. The CDR3 totals 17 residues. V lost 0 bases and J lost 3, with 17 bases in between. Germline V gene sequence: CDR1 DFQATT, CDR2 SNEGSKA (reference sequence). CDR3 DNA (partial): TGCAGTGCTAGAGACCCGGTCCCGCTAAGGGACACCGGGGAG. Encoded protein: CSARDPVPLRDTGE. The entire CDR3 reads CSARDPVPLRDTGELFF.

This clone was observed many times. The CDR3 end falls 3 residues outside the read, so it is completed with the germline J gene. V usage is TRBV4-1 and J usage is TRBJ2-3; maybe TRBD2 (5 bases). Germline values: CDR1 MGHRA, CDR2 YSYEKL. CDR3 length equals 14 residues. Trimming stripped 8 bases from V and 3 bases from J, with 15 bases between. The CDR3: CASETGWRTDTQYF. Incomplete CDR3 DNA: TGCGCCAGCGAGACGGGGTGGAGGACAGATACG.

This clone was seen repeatedly, ten times or more. The read stops 3 residues short of the end of the CDR3; the missing end is completed from the germline J gene. This rearrangement joins TRBV6-2 or TRBV6-3 to TRBJ2-3; 7 nucleotides match TRBD2. The CDR3 is made up of 17 amino acids. Trimming removed 2 bases from V and 2 bases from J; junction bases left unmatched: 10. Germline CDR1 and CDR2: MNHEY and SVGEGT. The chain's CDR3 is CASSYRLFAGDTDTQYF. CDR3 DNA, as far as it was read: TGTGCCAGCAGTTACCGACTGTTTGCGGGAGACACAGATACG.

Many counts were recorded for this clone. Its ends do not fully match the called genes, so a read error is possible. The read ends 3 residues early relative to the CDR3; the germline J gene fills the gap. This chain connects TRBV4-2 to TRBJ2-6; no clear D. The germline V gene encodes CDR1 LGHNA and CDR2 YNFKEQ. The CDR3 is 17 amino acids. The CDR3 reads CASSQPGSFSGANVLTF. The covered CDR3 bases are TGCGCCAGCAGCCAGCCCGGGTCTTTCTCTGGGGCCAACGTC.

This clone showed up just a few times. A much larger clone lies a single base off, so this may be a read error. Read data end 3 residues before the CDR3 end; the end is taken from the germline J gene. The sample has other DNA sequences that encode this CDR3 too. The chain is built from TRBV2 and TRBJ2-4; D is perhaps TRBD1 (5 bases). The CDR3 runs 14 residues. CDR1 is SNHLY, CDR2 FYNNEI, per germline. V lost 9 bases, J lost 8 bases, and 20 bases lay in between. This CDR3 reads CASSPTDILDIQYF. Incomplete CDR3 DNA: TGTGCCAGTAGCCCCACGGACATTTTGGACATT.

This clone was seen at least ten times. The CDR3 is cut off 3 residues early in the read; its end comes from the germline J gene. The chain links TRBV4-1 to TRBJ1-2; the D is unclear. V lost 0 bases, J lost 5 bases, and 10 bases lay in between. The V gene's germline CDR1 is MGHRA and CDR2 YSYEKL. This CDR3 is built from 14 residues. CDR3 region: CASSQDGRTYGYTF. The sequenced part of the CDR3 DNA is TGCGCCAGCAGCCAAGATGGACGGACTTATGGC.

This clone came up many times. CDR3 amino acids: CASSIFSGSGADTQYF. Partial CDR3 DNA: TGTGCCAGTAGTATATTTAGCGGGAGCGGCGCAGATACG. This rearrangement joins TRBV19 to TRBJ2-3; 9 positions match TRBD2. The read comes to an end 3 residues before the CDR3 does, leaving the germline J gene to fill in the end. CDR1 and CDR2 (germline): LNHDA, SQIVND (reference sequence). V trimming: 2 bases; J trimming: 4 bases; junction bases outside the gene matches: 7. This CDR3 is built from 16 residues.

This clone was detected ten times or more. The read halts 3 residues ahead of the CDR3 end, with the missing end drawn from the germline J gene. The rearrangement uses TRBV5-4 and TRBJ2-1; 12 bases fit TRBD2. Germline values: CDR1 SGHNT, CDR2 YYREEE (reference sequence). Losses at the gene ends were 6 bases for V and 3 bases for J; bases not matched to a gene: 4. This CDR3 has 15 amino acids. The CDR3 spells CASNRLAGDYNEQFF. The covered CDR3 bases are TGTGCCAGCAATCGACTAGCGGGAGACTACAATGAG.

This clone has at least ten counts. Read sequence stops 3 residues before the CDR3 end, and the germline J gene provides the missing end. The gene calls are TRBV18 and TRBJ2-3; a weak D match, TRBD2 (6 bases). The CDR3 spans 12 residues. Germline loops: CDR1 KGHSH, CDR2 LQKENI. The CDR3: CASSPMTRTQYF. The covered CDR3 bases are TGTGCCAGCTCACCGATGACTAGGACG.

This clone was detected many times. The CDR3 reads CASKGQTDSYEQYF. Partial CDR3 DNA: TGTGCCAGTAAAGGGCAGACCGACTCCTACGAG. V and J are TRBV19 and TRBJ2-7; D unclear. The CDR3 is cut off 3 residues early in the read; its end comes from the germline J gene. With 7 bases removed from V and 0 bases from J, the gap between germline ends came to 13 bases. The germline CDR1 and CDR2 sequences are LNHDA and SQIVND (reference sequence). The CDR3 runs 14 residues.

Many counts were recorded for this clone. The CDR3 end falls 3 residues outside the read, so it is completed with the germline J gene. The chain has TRBV6-2 or TRBV6-3 and TRBJ1-5; D unclear. V was pared by 7 bases and J by 2 bases, with 9 bases between. The germline V gene has CDR1 MNHEY and CDR2 SVGEGT. The CDR3 sequence is 13 residues long. The CDR3 spells CASMLTGNQPQHF. The part of the CDR3 DNA that was read is TGTGCCAGCATGCTAACGGGCAATCAGCCC.

This clone occurred many times. The read halts 3 residues ahead of the CDR3 end, with the missing end drawn from the germline J gene. V and J are TRBV20-1 and TRBJ2-1, with 8 positions matching TRBD2. Germline assignment: CDR1 DFQATT and CDR2 SNEGSKA (reference sequence). This CDR3 region has 13 residues. The J segment lost 4 bases and the V segment lost 3 bases, leaving 2 bases of the junction unmatched. The covered CDR3 bases are TGCAGTGCTAGGACTAGCGCTTACAATGAG. Its protein product is CSARTSAYNE. The entire CDR3 protein reads CSARTSAYNEQFF.

This clone was recorded at least ten times. The read halts 3 residues ahead of the CDR3 end, with the missing end drawn from the germline J gene. The V and J genes are TRBV5-1 and TRBJ2-1; 8 positions agree with TRBD2. CDR3 length: 16 residues. Germline lookup yields CDR1 SGHRS and CDR2 YFSETQ. The ends lost 4 bases at V and 7 bases at J; junction bases unmatched: 13. The covered CDR3 bases are TGCGCCAGCAGCATAACGTTAGCGGGAAATCGGAATGAG. It encodes CASSITLAGNRNE. The CDR3 in its entirety is CASSITLAGNRNEQFF.

This clone was seen a few times. The CDR3 end lies 3 residues beyond the end of the read and is filled in from the germline J gene. J is TRBJ2-1 and V is TRBV6-1; D possibly matches TRBD1 or TRBD2 (5 bases each). The CDR3 totals 17 residues. Germline V gene lookup returns CDR1 MNHNS and CDR2 SASEGT. V lost 2 bases and J 2 bases, leaving 16 bases between the germline ends. The sequenced part of the CDR3 DNA is TGTGCCAGCAGTGAAAAAATTAGGGGAGATCCCTACAATGAG. The encoded protein is CASSEKIRGDPYNE. Given in full, the CDR3 is CASSEKIRGDPYNEQFF.

This clone has a count of ten or more. CDR3 DNA (partial): TGTGCCAGTAGTATTTCCCTCGGAATAGGCAGGGGGAATCAGCCC. Translating it yields CASSISLGIGRGNQP. The whole CDR3 is CASSISLGIGRGNQPQHF. The J gene is TRBJ1-5, the V gene TRBV19; 7 bases match TRBD1. Coverage ceases 3 residues before the CDR3 finishes, and the germline J gene fills in the end. V was clipped by 3 bases and J by 4 bases; unmatched bases: 15. CDR1 is LNHDA and CDR2 is SQIVND in the germline V gene (reference sequence). The CDR3 is 18 residues long.

This clone showed up many times. The read ends 3 residues early relative to the CDR3; the germline J gene fills the gap. V usage is TRBV20-1 and J usage is TRBJ2-1; the match to TRBD2 covers 13 bases. The CDR3 extends over 13 amino acids. Germline V gene sequence: CDR1 DFQATT, CDR2 SNEGSKA (reference sequence). V shed 5 bases, J shed 8 bases, and the junction held 3 bases outside the gene matches. The sequenced CDR3 bases are TGCAGTGCTCCGACTAGCGGGAGGTATGAG. This translates into CSAPTSGRYE. The complete CDR3 reads CSAPTSGRYEQFF.

This clone was detected many times. The read halts 3 residues ahead of the CDR3 end, with the missing end drawn from the germline J gene. The genes are TRBV20-1 and TRBJ2-1, with TRBD1 matching over 8 bases. Losses at the gene ends were 8 bases for V and 8 bases for J; bases not matched to a gene: 8. The germline V gene encodes CDR1 DFQATT and CDR2 SNEGSKA (reference sequence). CDR3 length: 12 residues. This chain's CDR3 is CSSGGQGYEQFF. CDR3 DNA (partial): TGCAGTTCGGGCGGACAGGGTTATGAG.